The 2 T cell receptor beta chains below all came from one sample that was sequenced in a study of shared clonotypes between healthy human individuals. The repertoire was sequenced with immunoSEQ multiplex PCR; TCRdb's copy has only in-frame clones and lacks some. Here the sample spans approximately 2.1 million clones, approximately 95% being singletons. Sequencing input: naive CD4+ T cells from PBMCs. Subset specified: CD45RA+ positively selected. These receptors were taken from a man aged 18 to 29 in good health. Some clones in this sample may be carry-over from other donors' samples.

The CDR3 protein is CASSVGVLPYEQYF. CDR3 sequence (DNA): TGCGCCAGCAGCGTAGGGGTACTCCCCTACGAGCAGTACTTC. This sequence joins TRBV5-1 and TRBJ2-7, with D maybe TRBD1 (5 bases). The CDR3 is made up of 14 amino acids. Germline CDR1 is SGHRS and CDR2 is YFSETQ. Trimming removed 4 bases from V and 2 bases from J, with 13 bases in between.

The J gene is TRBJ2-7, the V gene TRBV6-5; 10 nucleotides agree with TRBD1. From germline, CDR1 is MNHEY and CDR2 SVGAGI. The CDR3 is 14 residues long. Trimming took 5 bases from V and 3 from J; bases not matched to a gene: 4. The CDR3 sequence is CASSDRDRGYEQYF. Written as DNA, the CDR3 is TGTGCCAGCAGTGACCGGGACAGGGGCTACGAGCAGTACTTC.